Presented here are 18 T cell receptor beta chains from one specimen sequenced in a study of OX40 agonist ivuxolimab in advanced cancers. The protocol was immunoSEQ multiplex PCR, while the TCRdb copy is restricted to in-frame clones and leaves out a portion. The sample has about 82,000 clones, about 86% seen once. The input for sequencing was CD4+ or CD8+ T cells sorted from blood, taken in a trial of the OX40 agonist ivuxolimab. All receptors derive from an adult with an advanced solid tumor such as melanoma, head and neck, liver or kidney cancer.

The V gene is TRBV7-2, the J gene TRBJ2-7; 9 bases match TRBD2. The ends lost 1 base at V and 1 base at J; junction bases unmatched: 2. Germline V gene sequence: CDR1 SGHTA, CDR2 FQGNSA. The CDR3 has 15 amino acids. In DNA form, the CDR3 reads TGTGCCAGCAGCTTAGGACTAGCGGATTCCTACGAGCAGTACTTC. Translating it yields CASSLGLADSYEQYF.

V is TRBV9 and J is TRBJ1-2; the D is unclear. Germline-derived CDR1 and CDR2 are SGDLS and YYNGEE. The V end lost 0 bases, the J end lost 5 bases, and 11 bases lay between the germline ends. The CDR3 extends over 14 amino acids. The CDR3 protein is CASSVGERLYGYTF. DNA of the CDR3: TGTGCCAGCAGCGTAGGAGAGAGATTATATGGCTACACCTTC. Supplemented by reference TRBV9 and TRBJ1-2, the full variable domain reads DSGVTQTPKHLITATGQRVTLRCSPRSGDLSVYWYQQSLDQGLQFLIQYYNGEERAKGNILERFSAQQFPDLHSELNLSSLELGDSALYFCASSVGERLYGYTFGSGTRLTVV.

The chain uses TRBV5-1 and TRBJ2-5; D is unresolved. This CDR3 spans 14 amino acids. Trimming removed 1 base from V and 1 base from J, with 8 bases in between. The germline V gene encodes CDR1 SGHRS and CDR2 YFSETQ. As DNA, the CDR3 is TGCGCCAGCAGCTTGACGAGTCTCCAAGAGACCCAGTACTTC. Residues: CASSLTSLQETQYF.

The chain links TRBV27 to TRBJ2-1; D is unresolved. Between the trimmed V and J ends, which lost 5 bases and 4 bases, there was a span of 18 bases. Germline V lookup: CDR1 MNHEY, CDR2 SMNVEV (reference sequence). The CDR3 extends over 16 amino acids. The CDR3 spells CASSPLDLSLYNEQFF. The CDR3 bases are TGTGCCAGCAGTCCCCTGGACCTCTCGCTATACAATGAGCAGTTCTTC.

The DNA of the CDR3 is TGTGCCAGCAGTTATGTCGGGACTGAAGCTTTCTTT. This translates into CASSYVGTEAFF. The rearrangement joins TRBV6-6 to TRBJ1-1; no firm D call. This CDR3 has 12 amino acids. Germline V gives CDR1 MNHNY, CDR2 SVGAGI (reference sequence). V lost 3 bases and J lost 5, with 7 bases in between.

The gene calls are TRBV5-4 and TRBJ2-3, with a tentative D call TRBD2 (6 bases). The CDR3 loop spans 14 amino acids. V was clipped by 4 bases and J by 6 bases, with 15 bases between them. The germline CDR1 and CDR2 sequences are SGHNT and YYREEE (reference sequence). CDR3 DNA sequence: TGTGCCAGCAGCGGTGGACTAAGACTCGATACGCAGTATTTT. This gives the protein CASSGGLRLDTQYF.

This chain joins TRBV10-3 and TRBJ1-1, with D unresolved. Germline V gene sequence: CDR1 ENHRY, CDR2 SYGVKD. CDR3 length equals 16 residues. Trimming removed 0 bases at V and 1 base at J, with 12 bases between. This CDR3 reads CAISESGGIGNTEAFF. The DNA for the CDR3 is TGTGCCATCAGTGAGTCGGGTGGGATAGGGAACACTGAAGCTTTCTTT.

The chain has TRBV5-1 and TRBJ2-2; 8 nucleotides agree with TRBD1. The V segment lost 4 bases and the J segment 7 bases; nucleotides outside the gene matches: 6. The germline V gene has CDR1 SGHRS and CDR2 YFSETQ. This CDR3 contains 14 residues. For the CDR3, the DNA is TGCGCCAGCAGCCCGGACAGGGATATCGGGGAGCTGTTTTTT. Amino acid sequence: CASSPDRDIGELFF.

A single count supports this clone. This sequence joins TRBV7-6 and TRBJ2-5, with D possibly TRBD2 on 7 matching bases. Germline lookup yields CDR1 SGHVS and CDR2 FNYEAQ. Trimming removed 7 bases at V and 4 bases at J, with 19 bases between. The CDR3 sequence is 15 residues long. The CDR3 DNA reads as TGTGCCAGCACCCTAGATGTAAGGGGGGGAGAGACCCAGTACTTC. It translates to CASTLDVRGGETQYF.

The chain employs TRBV5-6 and TRBJ1-1; 9 bases are a match to TRBD1. V was pared by 4 bases and J by 6 bases, with 16 bases of the junction left unmatched. CDR1 and CDR2 from the germline V gene are SGHDT and YYEEEE. This CDR3 has 17 residues. CDR3 loop: CASSLGGTGFLAAEAFF. The CDR3 DNA reads as TGTGCCAGCAGCCTAGGCGGGACAGGGTTCCTAGCGGCTGAAGCTTTCTTT.

The V call is TRBV19, the J call TRBJ1-5; the D gene is possibly TRBD1 (6 bases). Trimming stripped 3 bases from V and 7 bases from J, with 13 bases between. The germline CDR1 and CDR2 sequences are LNHDA and SQIVND (reference sequence). This CDR3 is 14 amino acids long. CDR3: CASSIPLGGQPQHF. CDR3 DNA: TGTGCCAGTAGTATCCCCCTGGGGGGCCAGCCCCAGCATTTT.

The V and J genes are TRBV28 and TRBJ2-1; 7 nucleotides match TRBD2. Germline lookup yields CDR1 MDHEN and CDR2 SYDVKM. This CDR3 comprises 17 residues. V lost 4 bases and J lost 1; bases outside the gene matches: 10. This CDR3 is CASSSYGLVKSYNEQFF. The CDR3 DNA reads TGTGCCAGCAGTTCTTACGGACTAGTTAAATCCTACAATGAGCAGTTCTTC. The full variable domain, with the rest looked up from reference TRBV28 and TRBJ2-1, is DVKVTQSSRYLVKRTGEKVFLECVQDMDHENMFWYRQDPGLGLRLIYFSYDVKMKEKGDIPEGYSVSREKKERFSLILESASTNQTSMYLCASSSYGLVKSYNEQFFGPGTRLTVL.

The V and J genes are TRBV11-2 and TRBJ2-7, with D perhaps TRBD1 or TRBD2 (5 bases each). Per germline, CDR1 SGHAT and CDR2 FQNNGV. The germline V and J ends were trimmed by 6 bases and 2 bases, with 11 bases remaining between them. This CDR3 contains 13 residues. CDR3 sequence reads: CASRGDGTYEQYF. In DNA form, the CDR3 reads TGTGCCAGCAGAGGGGACGGAACCTACGAGCAGTACTTC.

This clone was counted a few times. The gene calls are TRBV19 and TRBJ2-3; D not resolved. Germline V gene data show CDR1 as LNHDA and CDR2 as SQIVND (reference sequence). Trimming shortened V by 6 bases and J by 0 bases, and 7 bases separated the two germline ends. The CDR3 consists of 13 residues. CDR3 loop: CASSFYSTDTQYF. CDR3 bases: TGTGCCAGTAGCTTTTATAGCACAGATACGCAGTATTTT.

The chain links TRBV4-3 to TRBJ2-1; D is tentatively TRBD1 or TRBD2 (5 bases each). The germline V gene has CDR1 LGHNA and CDR2 YSLEER. The CDR3 consists of 13 residues. The V gene lost 0 bases and the J gene lost 9 bases, with 9 bases spanning the gap. The CDR3 DNA sequence: TGCGCCAGCAGCCAAGATATGAGGGGTGAGCAGTTCTTC. Its protein is CASSQDMRGEQFF.

In regard to this clone: An end of the junction does not agree with germline; a read error may underlie this. The chain recombines TRBV7-7 with TRBJ2-5, with 13 bases lining up with TRBD2. The CDR3 is made up of 15 amino acids. Germline V CDR1 and CDR2: SSHAT, FNYEAQ (reference sequence). Here the CDR3 DNA reads TGTGCTAGCAGCTATGGGACTAGCGGGGAAGAGACCCAGTACTTC. It is translated as CASSYGTSGEETQYF.

The J gene is TRBJ1-6, the V gene TRBV7-6, with 7 bases lining up with TRBD1. The V gene's germline CDR1 is SGHVS and CDR2 FNYEAQ. Germline trimming cut 9 bases from V and 5 bases from J; bases unmatched to any gene: 7. This CDR3 comprises 14 residues. DNA of the CDR3: TGTGCCAGTAACGAGGGACAGCATAATTCACCCCTCCACTTT. This sequence encodes CASNEGQHNSPLHF.

The chain couples TRBV5-6 to TRBJ2-1; no definite D call. The CDR3 has 17 residues. Trimming took 0 bases from V and 0 from J, leaving 13 bases between them. Germline lookup yields CDR1 SGHDT and CDR2 YYEEEE. Written as DNA, the CDR3 is TGTGCCAGCAGCTTGGAAACAAGTTCGAGCTCCTACAATGAGCAGTTCTTC. Its protein product is CASSLETSSSSYNEQFF. Full variable domain (rest looked up from reference TRBV5-6 and TRBJ2-1): DAGVTQSPTHLIKTRGQQVTLRCSPKSGHDTVSWYQQALGQGPQFIFQYYEEEERQRGNFPDRFSGHQFPNYSSELNVNALLLGDSALYLCASSLETSSSSYNEQFFGPGTRLTVL.